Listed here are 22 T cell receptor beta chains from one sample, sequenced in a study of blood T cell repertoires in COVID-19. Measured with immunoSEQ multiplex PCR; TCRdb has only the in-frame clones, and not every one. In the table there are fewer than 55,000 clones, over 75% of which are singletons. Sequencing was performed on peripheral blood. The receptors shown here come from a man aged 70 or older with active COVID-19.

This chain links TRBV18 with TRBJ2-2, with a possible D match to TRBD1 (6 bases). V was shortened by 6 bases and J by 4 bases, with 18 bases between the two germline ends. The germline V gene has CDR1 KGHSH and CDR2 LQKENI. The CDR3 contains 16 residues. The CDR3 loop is CASSHPGQGITGELFF. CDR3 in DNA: TGTGCCAGCTCCCACCCCGGGCAGGGGATCACCGGGGAGCTGTTTTTT.

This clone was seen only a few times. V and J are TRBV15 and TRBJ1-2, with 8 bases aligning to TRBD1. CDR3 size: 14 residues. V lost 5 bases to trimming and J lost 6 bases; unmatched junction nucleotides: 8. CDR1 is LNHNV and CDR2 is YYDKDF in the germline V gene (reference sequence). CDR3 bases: TGTGCCACCAGCCGCGTAGACAGGGGAGATGGCTACACCTTC. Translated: CATSRVDRGDGYTF. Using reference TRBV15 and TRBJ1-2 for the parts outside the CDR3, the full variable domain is DAMVIQNPRYQVTQFGKPVTLSCSQTLNHNVMYWYQQKSSQAPKLLFHYYDKDFNNEADTPDNFQSRRPNTSFCFLDIRSPGLGDTAMYLCATSRVDRGDGYTFGSGTRLTVV.

In DNA, the CDR3 is TGTGCCAGCAGCTTGTCCGGGACAGGGAGCTCCTACGAGCAGTACTTC. Its translation: CASSLSGTGSSYEQYF. The chain combines TRBV7-8 with TRBJ2-7; 9 bases line up with TRBD1. The V gene end was trimmed by 3 bases and the J gene end by 0 bases; junction bases not matched to a gene: 6. CDR1 and CDR2 (germline): SGHVS, FQNEAQ. The CDR3 is made up of 16 amino acids.

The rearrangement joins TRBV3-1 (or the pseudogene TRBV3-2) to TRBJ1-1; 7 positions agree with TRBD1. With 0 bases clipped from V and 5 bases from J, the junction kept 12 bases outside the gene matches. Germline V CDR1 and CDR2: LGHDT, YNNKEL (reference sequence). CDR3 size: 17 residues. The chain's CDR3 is CASSQEPTGVTGTEAFF. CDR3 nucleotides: TGTGCCAGCAGCCAAGAACCTACAGGGGTTACGGGGACTGAAGCTTTCTTT.

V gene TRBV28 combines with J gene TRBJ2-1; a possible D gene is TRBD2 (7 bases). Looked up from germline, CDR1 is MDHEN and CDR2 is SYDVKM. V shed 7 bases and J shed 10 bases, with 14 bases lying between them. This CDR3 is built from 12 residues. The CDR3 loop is CASNLGGREQFF. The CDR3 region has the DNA TGTGCCAGCAACTTGGGGGGGCGGGAGCAGTTCTTC.

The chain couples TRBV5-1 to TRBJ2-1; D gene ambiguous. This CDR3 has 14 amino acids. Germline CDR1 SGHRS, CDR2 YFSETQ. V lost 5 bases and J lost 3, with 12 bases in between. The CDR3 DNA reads TGCGCCAGCAGTGCCCAGTCTTTCTACAATGAGCAGTTCTTC. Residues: CASSAQSFYNEQFF.

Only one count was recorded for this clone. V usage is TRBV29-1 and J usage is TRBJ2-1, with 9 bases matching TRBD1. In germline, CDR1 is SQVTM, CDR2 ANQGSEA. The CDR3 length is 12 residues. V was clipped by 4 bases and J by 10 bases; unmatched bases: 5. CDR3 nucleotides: TGCAGCGTTGGGGGACAGGGTAGGGAGCAGTTCTTC. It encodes CSVGGQGREQFF.

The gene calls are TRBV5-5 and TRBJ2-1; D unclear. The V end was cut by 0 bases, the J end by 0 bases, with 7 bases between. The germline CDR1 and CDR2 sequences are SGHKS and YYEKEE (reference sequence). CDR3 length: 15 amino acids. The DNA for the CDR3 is TGTGCCAGCAGCTTGGGCCCCAGCTCCTACAATGAGCAGTTCTTC. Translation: CASSLGPSSYNEQFF.

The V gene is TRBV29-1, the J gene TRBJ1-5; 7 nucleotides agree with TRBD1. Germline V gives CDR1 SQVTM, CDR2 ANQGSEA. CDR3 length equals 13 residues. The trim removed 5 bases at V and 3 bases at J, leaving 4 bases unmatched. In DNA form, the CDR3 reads TGCAGCGTTTCGCAGGGGGACAATCAGCCCCAGCATTTT. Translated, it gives CSVSQGDNQPQHF.

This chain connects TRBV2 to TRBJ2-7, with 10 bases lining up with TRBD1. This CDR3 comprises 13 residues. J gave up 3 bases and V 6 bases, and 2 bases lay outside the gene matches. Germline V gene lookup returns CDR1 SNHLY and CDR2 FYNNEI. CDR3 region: CASRGQGSYEQYF. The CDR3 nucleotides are TGTGCCAGCAGGGGACAGGGGAGCTACGAGCAGTACTTC. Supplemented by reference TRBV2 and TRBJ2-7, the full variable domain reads EPEVTQTPSHQVTQMGQEVILRCVPISNHLYFYWYRQILGQKVEFLVSFYNNEISEKSEIFDDQFSVERPDGSNFTLKIRSTKLEDSAMYFCASRGQGSYEQYFGPGTRLTVT.

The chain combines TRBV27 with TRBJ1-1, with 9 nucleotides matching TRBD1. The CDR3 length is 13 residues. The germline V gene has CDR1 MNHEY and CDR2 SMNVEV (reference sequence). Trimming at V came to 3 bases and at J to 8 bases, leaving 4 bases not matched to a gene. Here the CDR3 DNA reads TGTGCCAGCAGTTTCGGGACAGGGCGGGAAGCTTTCTTT. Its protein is CASSFGTGREAFF.

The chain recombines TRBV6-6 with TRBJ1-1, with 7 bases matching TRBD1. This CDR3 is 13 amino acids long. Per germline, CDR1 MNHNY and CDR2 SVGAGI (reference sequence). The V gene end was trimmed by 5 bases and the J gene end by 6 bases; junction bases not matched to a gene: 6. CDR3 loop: CASSQPGGAEAFF. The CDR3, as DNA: TGTGCCAGCAGTCAACCAGGGGGAGCTGAAGCTTTCTTT.

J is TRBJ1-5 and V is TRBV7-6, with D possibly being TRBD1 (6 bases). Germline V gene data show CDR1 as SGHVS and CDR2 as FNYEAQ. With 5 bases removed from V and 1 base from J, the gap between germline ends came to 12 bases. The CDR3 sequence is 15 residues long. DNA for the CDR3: TGTGCCAGCAGCATCATACAGGGCAGCAATCAGCCCCAGCATTTT. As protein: CASSIIQGSNQPQHF.

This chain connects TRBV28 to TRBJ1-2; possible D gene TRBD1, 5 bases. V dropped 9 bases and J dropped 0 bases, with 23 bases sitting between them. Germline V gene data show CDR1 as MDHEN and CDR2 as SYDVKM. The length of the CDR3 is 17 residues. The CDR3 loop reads CASRQGLQFASNYGYTF. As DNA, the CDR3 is TGTGCCAGTCGGCAGGGACTTCAATTCGCCTCTAACTATGGCTACACCTTC.

DNA for the CDR3: TGTGCCAGCAGTTTTCGACAGGGGGTAGGGGGCTACACCTTC. Amino acids: CASSFRQGVGGYTF. The chain recombines TRBV27 with TRBJ1-2; TRBD1 matches at 9 bases. The length of the CDR3 is 14 residues. CDR1 and CDR2 (germline): MNHEY, SMNVEV (reference sequence). Trimming removed 3 bases from V and 8 bases from J; junction bases left unmatched: 7.

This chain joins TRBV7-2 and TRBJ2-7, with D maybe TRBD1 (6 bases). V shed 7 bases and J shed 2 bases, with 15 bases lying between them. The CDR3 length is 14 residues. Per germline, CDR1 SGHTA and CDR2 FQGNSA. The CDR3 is CASTRSPGAYEQYF. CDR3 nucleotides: TGTGCCAGCACCCGGTCCCCAGGGGCCTACGAGCAGTACTTC.

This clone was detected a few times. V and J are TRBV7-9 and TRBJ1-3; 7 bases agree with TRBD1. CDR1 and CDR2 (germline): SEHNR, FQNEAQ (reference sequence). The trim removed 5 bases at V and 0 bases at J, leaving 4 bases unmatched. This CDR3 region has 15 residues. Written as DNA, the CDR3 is TGTGCCAGCAGCAGGGGACAGCCCTCTGGAAACACCATATATTTT. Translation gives CASSRGQPSGNTIYF.

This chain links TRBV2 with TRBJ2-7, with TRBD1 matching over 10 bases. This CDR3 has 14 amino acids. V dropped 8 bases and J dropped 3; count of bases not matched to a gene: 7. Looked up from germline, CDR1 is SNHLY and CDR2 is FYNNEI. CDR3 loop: CASWDRDRGYEQYF. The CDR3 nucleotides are TGTGCCAGCTGGGACCGGGACAGGGGCTACGAGCAGTACTTC.

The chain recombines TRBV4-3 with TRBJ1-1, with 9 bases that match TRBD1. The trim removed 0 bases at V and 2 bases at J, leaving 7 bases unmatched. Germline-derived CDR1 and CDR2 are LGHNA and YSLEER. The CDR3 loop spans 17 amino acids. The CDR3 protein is CASSQDGTGNENTEAFF. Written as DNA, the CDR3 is TGCGCCAGCAGCCAAGATGGGACAGGGAACGAAAACACTGAAGCTTTCTTT.

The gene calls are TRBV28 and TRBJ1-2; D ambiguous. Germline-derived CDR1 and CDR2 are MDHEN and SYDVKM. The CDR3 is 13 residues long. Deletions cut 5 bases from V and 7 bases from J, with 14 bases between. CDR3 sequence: CASSEVPLLGYTF. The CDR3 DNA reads TGTGCCAGCAGTGAGGTCCCTCTCCTTGGCTACACCTTC.

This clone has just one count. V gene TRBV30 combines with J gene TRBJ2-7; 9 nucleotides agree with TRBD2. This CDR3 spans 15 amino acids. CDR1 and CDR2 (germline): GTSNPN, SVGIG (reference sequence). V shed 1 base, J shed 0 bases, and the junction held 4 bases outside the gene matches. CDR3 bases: TGTGCCTGGAGTGGGCTAGCGGGGTTCTCCTACGAGCAGTACTTC. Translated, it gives CAWSGLAGFSYEQYF.

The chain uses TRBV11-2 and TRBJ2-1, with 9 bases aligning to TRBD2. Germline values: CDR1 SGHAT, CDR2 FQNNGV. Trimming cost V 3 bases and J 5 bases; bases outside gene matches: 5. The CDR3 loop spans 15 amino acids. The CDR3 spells CASSLQRGVHNEQFF. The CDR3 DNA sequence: TGTGCCAGCAGCTTGCAGCGGGGGGTTCACAATGAGCAGTTCTTC. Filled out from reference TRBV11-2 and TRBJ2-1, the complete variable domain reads EAGVAQSPRYKIIEKRQSVAFWCNPISGHATLYWYQQILGQGPKLLIQFQNNGVVDDSQLPKDRFSAERLKGVDSTLKIQPAKLEDSAVYLCASSLQRGVHNEQFFGPGTRLTVL.